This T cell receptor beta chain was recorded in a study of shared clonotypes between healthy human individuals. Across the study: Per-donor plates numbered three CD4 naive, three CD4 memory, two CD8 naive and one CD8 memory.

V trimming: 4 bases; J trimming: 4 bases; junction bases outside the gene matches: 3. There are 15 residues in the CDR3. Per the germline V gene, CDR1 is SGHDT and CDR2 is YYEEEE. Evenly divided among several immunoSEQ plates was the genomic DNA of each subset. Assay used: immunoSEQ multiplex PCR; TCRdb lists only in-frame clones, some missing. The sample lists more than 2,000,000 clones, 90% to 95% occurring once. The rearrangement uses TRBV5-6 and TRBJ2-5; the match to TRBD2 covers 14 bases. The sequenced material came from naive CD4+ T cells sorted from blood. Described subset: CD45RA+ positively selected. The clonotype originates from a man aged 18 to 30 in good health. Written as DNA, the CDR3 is TGTGCCAGCAGCGAGACTAGCGGGGGGGGAGAGACCCAGTACTTC. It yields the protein CASSETSGGGETQYF.